These 28 T cell receptor beta chains share one sample of origin, sequenced in a study of shared clonotypes between healthy human individuals. Clones were sequenced by immunoSEQ multiplex PCR, and TCRdb holds only the in-frame ones, with some missing. The repertoire holds about 2,200,000 clones, with about 93% as singletons. Terminally differentiated effector memory CD45RA+ cells were excluded from the naive CD8 cells, which were CD45RO-negative and positively selected for CCR7. Sequencing was done on a sample of naive CD8+ T cells from PBMCs. The receptors stem from a young man in good health. Some clones in this sample may be carry-over from other donors' samples.

The chain carries TRBV7-9 and TRBJ1-4; D is perhaps TRBD1 (6 bases). Germline CDR1 reads SEHNR; CDR2 reads FQNEAQ (reference sequence). Between the trimmed V and J ends, which lost 2 bases and 7 bases, there was a span of 11 bases. CDR3 size: 14 residues. The CDR3 sequence: CASSLPGAGEKLFF. DNA for the CDR3: TGTGCCAGCAGCTTACCAGGGGCGGGTGAAAAACTGTTTTTT. Full variable domain (outside the CDR3, taken from reference TRBV7-9 and TRBJ1-4): DTGVSQNPRHKITKRGQNVTFRCDPISEHNRLYWYRQTLGQGPEFLTYFQNEAQLEKSRLLSDRFSAERPKGSFSTLEIQRTEQGDSAMYLCASSLPGAGEKLFFGSGTQLSVL.

The genes are TRBV18 and TRBJ2-2, with D hard to call. Germline loops: CDR1 KGHSH, CDR2 LQKENI. This CDR3 is built from 14 residues. The germline V and J ends were trimmed by 3 bases and 0 bases, with 5 bases remaining between them. CDR3 in DNA: TGTGCCAGCTCACCTTATCCGAACACCGGGGAGCTGTTTTTT. It yields the protein CASSPYPNTGELFF.

To note about this clone: The same CDR3 can be traced to other DNA sequences in this sample. The chain links TRBV11-3 to TRBJ2-1; D might be TRBD1 (6 bases). Germline-derived CDR1 and CDR2 are SGHNT and YENEEA. This CDR3 contains 13 residues. V was pared by 3 bases and J by 8 bases, with 11 bases between. CDR3 bases: TGTGCCAGCAGCTTCAGGGGCCGGGATGAGCAGTTCTTC. This translates into CASSFRGRDEQFF.

J is TRBJ2-5 and V is TRBV2; TRBD2 aligns across 10 bases. Unmatched junction bases numbered 8, after V lost 3 bases and J lost 7 bases. The CDR3 is 15 amino acids. In germline, CDR1 is SNHLY, CDR2 FYNNEI. The CDR3: CASSDFWTSGTTQYF. The CDR3 nucleotides are TGTGCCAGCAGTGACTTTTGGACTAGCGGCACGACCCAGTACTTC.

The genes are TRBV5-1 and TRBJ1-1; D uncertain. Between the trimmed V and J ends, which lost 0 bases and 1 base, there was a span of 7 bases. Germline CDR1 SGHRS, CDR2 YFSETQ. The CDR3 contains 14 residues. CDR3 protein: CASSLGRSNTEAFF. The CDR3 DNA follows: TGCGCCAGCAGCTTGGGTAGGTCGAACACTGAAGCTTTCTTT.

The chain joins TRBV7-8 to TRBJ2-3; TRBD2 agrees at 8 bases. In germline, CDR1 is SGHVS, CDR2 FQNEAQ. With V trimmed by 2 bases and J by 3 bases, 10 bases remained unmatched. There are 17 residues in the CDR3. CDR3 DNA sequence: TGTGCCAGCAGCTTATATCCAGCGGGAGATAGGACAGATACGCAGTATTTT. It specifies CASSLYPAGDRTDTQYF.

The chain has TRBV4-1 and TRBJ2-7; 9 bases line up with TRBD2. The CDR3 has 15 residues. Looked up from germline, CDR1 is MGHRA and CDR2 is YSYEKL. J lost 1 base, V lost 1 base, and 2 bases had no gene match. The CDR3 DNA is TGCGCCAGCAGCCAAGGACTAGCGGTGTCCTACGAGCAGTACTTC. Residues: CASSQGLAVSYEQYF.

V is TRBV29-1 and J is TRBJ2-7, with 7 bases identical to TRBD2. CDR1 and CDR2 from the germline V gene are SQVTM and ANQGSEA. The CDR3 runs to 13 residues. Trimming cost V 7 bases and J 5 bases; bases outside gene matches: 11. The CDR3 loop reads CSARGWRENEQYF. The CDR3 DNA sequence: TGCAGCGCCCGAGGTTGGCGGGAGAACGAGCAGTACTTC.

This clone was found once. The V and J genes are TRBV2 and TRBJ1-5; no firm D call. This CDR3 comprises 16 residues. V was pared by 4 bases and J by 4 bases, with 17 bases between. Germline lookup yields CDR1 SNHLY and CDR2 FYNNEI. The CDR3 DNA reads TGTGCCAGCAGTGTCTCCCCAGGTGCGGGGAATCAGCCCCAGCATTTT. It yields the protein CASSVSPGAGNQPQHF.

This clone was detected only once. V is TRBV11-2 and J is TRBJ2-3; 11 nucleotides agree with TRBD2. The CDR3 has 15 amino acids. Per germline, CDR1 SGHAT and CDR2 FQNNGV. The V segment lost 5 bases and the J segment 4 bases; nucleotides outside the gene matches: 5. The CDR3 bases are TGTGCCAGCAGCCTAGCGGGAGGCTTCCCAGATACGCAGTATTTT. Protein: CASSLAGGFPDTQYF.

Concerning this clone itself: This sample includes further DNA sequences coding for the same CDR3. The V gene is TRBV27, the J gene TRBJ2-5; TRBD1 matches 8 bases. CDR1 and CDR2 from the germline V gene are MNHEY and SMNVEV (reference sequence). Unmatched junction bases numbered 4, after V lost 2 bases and J lost 5 bases. The CDR3 is made up of 14 amino acids. In nucleotides, the CDR3 is TGTGCCAGCAGTTTAGCAGGGGGCTTGGAGACCCAGTACTTC. Translating gives CASSLAGGLETQYF.

This clone appeared a single time. The chain uses TRBV27 and TRBJ2-5, with 9 positions matching TRBD2. CDR3 size: 16 residues. V lost 3 bases, J lost 1 base, and 6 bases stayed unmatched. Germline V lookup: CDR1 MNHEY, CDR2 SMNVEV (reference sequence). The CDR3 DNA follows: TGTGCCAGCAGTTTGACTAGCGGACCACTCCAAGAGACCCAGTACTTC. This encodes CASSLTSGPLQETQYF.

Notes on this clone: The same CDR3 also results from other DNA sequences found in this sample. The V and J genes are TRBV5-6 and TRBJ1-5, with 7 bases lining up with TRBD1. CDR3 length: 14 amino acids. V was pared by 4 bases and J by 2 bases, with 3 bases of the junction left unmatched. The germline CDR1 and CDR2 sequences are SGHDT and YYEEEE. For the CDR3, the DNA is TGTGCCAGCAGCCTAGACAGGGGCAATCAGCCCCAGCATTTT. Residues: CASSLDRGNQPQHF. Full variable domain (outside the CDR3, taken from reference TRBV5-6 and TRBJ1-5): DAGVTQSPTHLIKTRGQQVTLRCSPKSGHDTVSWYQQALGQGPQFIFQYYEEEERQRGNFPDRFSGHQFPNYSSELNVNALLLGDSALYLCASSLDRGNQPQHFGDGTRLSIL.

This clone came up once. This sequence joins TRBV30 and TRBJ2-5; D ambiguous. The closer fit of TRBJ2-7 to the DNA end suggests the J call may be wrong. The CDR3 runs 12 residues. Looked up from germline, CDR1 is GTSNPN and CDR2 is SVGIG (reference sequence). CDR3 protein: CAWGSTGYEQYF. In nucleotides, the CDR3 is TGTGCCTGGGGTTCGACGGGCTACGAGCAGTACTTC.

The rearrangement uses TRBV7-9 and TRBJ2-7, with TRBD1 as a possible D gene (5 bases). The V and J ends lost 1 base and 3 bases respectively, with 22 bases between them. From germline, CDR1 is SEHNR and CDR2 FQNEAQ (reference sequence). The CDR3 spans 18 residues. The CDR3 coding sequence is TGTGCCAGCAGCTTAGTTTTCGACAGACCCCCATTCTTCTACGAGCAGTACTTC. Amino acid sequence: CASSLVFDRPPFFYEQYF.

The chain recombines TRBV6-6 with TRBJ2-1, with no clear D. The CDR3 totals 14 residues. The germline CDR1 and CDR2 sequences are MNHNY and SVGAGI (reference sequence). Trimming removed 2 bases from V and 6 bases from J, with 11 bases in between. In nucleotides, the CDR3 is TGTGCCAGCAGTTACGGCTCCGCACTCAATGAGCAGTTCTTC. The encoded protein is CASSYGSALNEQFF.

V gene TRBV13 combines with J gene TRBJ2-3; D gene uncertain. V dropped 9 bases and J dropped 3 bases, with 16 bases sitting between them. The CDR3 length is 14 residues. The germline V gene encodes CDR1 PRHDT and CDR2 FYEKMQ (reference sequence). The CDR3 spells CASLFLGQTDTQYF. The CDR3 DNA follows: TGTGCCAGTCTGTTTTTGGGTCAGACAGATACGCAGTATTTT.

This clone was seen a few times. The rearrangement links TRBV7-2 to TRBJ2-2; a possible D gene is TRBD1 (6 bases). Trimming shortened V by 3 bases and J by 7 bases, and 12 bases separated the two germline ends. CDR3 size: 14 residues. Germline lookup yields CDR1 SGHTA and CDR2 FQGNSA. CDR3 coding DNA: TGTGCCAGCAGCTTGTTAGCGACAGGCGGGGAGCTGTTTTTT. Protein: CASSLLATGGELFF.

The chain is built from TRBV27 and TRBJ2-1; D is unclear. The germline V gene encodes CDR1 MNHEY and CDR2 SMNVEV (reference sequence). The CDR3 contains 11 residues. V was clipped by 10 bases and J by 2 bases, with 6 bases between them. For the CDR3, the DNA is TGTGCCATCGGACCCTACAATGAGCAGTTCTTC. Translation: CAIGPYNEQFF.

This clone has a handful of counts. V gene TRBV11-2 combines with J gene TRBJ2-2; the D is unclear. Germline-derived CDR1 and CDR2 are SGHAT and FQNNGV. CDR3 length: 10 residues. The V gene lost 5 bases and the J gene lost 6 bases, with 1 base spanning the gap. The DNA of the CDR3 is TGTGCCAGCAGCCCCGGGGAGCTGTTTTTT. Translating it yields CASSPGELFF.

This chain joins TRBV7-3 and TRBJ2-1; 12 bases align to TRBD2. CDR3 length equals 15 residues. Germline V lookup: CDR1 SGHTA, CDR2 FQGTGA. Germline trimming cut 2 bases from V and 6 bases from J; bases unmatched to any gene: 2. The CDR3 loop reads CASSLASGRANEQFF. CDR3 nucleotide sequence: TGTGCCAGCAGCTTAGCTAGCGGGAGGGCCAATGAGCAGTTCTTC.

The chain links TRBV6-6 to TRBJ2-7; D is uncertain. CDR1 MNHNY and CDR2 SVGAGI come from the germline V gene (reference sequence). CDR3 length equals 11 residues. The V end was cut by 2 bases, the J end by 6 bases, with 5 bases between. CDR3 nucleotides: TGTGCCAGCAGTTACGCGGCCGAGCAGTACTTC. It is translated as CASSYAAEQYF.

This clone appeared once. This chain links TRBV29-1 with TRBJ2-1; TRBD2 aligns across 8 bases. V gave up 2 bases and J gave up 0 bases; unmatched junction bases: 3. Germline V gene sequence: CDR1 SQVTM, CDR2 ANQGSEA. This CDR3 spans 15 amino acids. CDR3 nucleotide sequence: TGCAGCGTTGAAAAGCGGGGGAGCTCCTACAATGAGCAGTTCTTC. This sequence encodes CSVEKRGSSYNEQFF.

V and J are TRBV5-6 and TRBJ2-7; D gene unclear. CDR1 and CDR2 from the germline V gene are SGHDT and YYEEEE. V was shortened by 0 bases and J by 3 bases, with 4 bases between the two germline ends. The CDR3 runs to 12 residues. This CDR3 reads CASSLDHYEQYF. In DNA, the CDR3 is TGTGCCAGCAGCTTGGACCACTACGAGCAGTACTTC.

V is TRBV6-5 and J is TRBJ2-4; 7 bases align to TRBD2. The CDR3 extends over 14 amino acids. With V trimmed by 5 bases and J by 8 bases, 9 bases remained unmatched. The germline V gene encodes CDR1 MNHEY and CDR2 SVGAGI. In DNA, the CDR3 is TGTGCCAGCAGTGCCGGTTGGGAGGGACACATTCAGTACTTC. Its protein is CASSAGWEGHIQYF.

The chain joins TRBV6-5 to TRBJ2-7; possibly TRBD2 for D (6 bases). Between the trimmed V and J ends, which lost 2 bases and 4 bases, there was a span of 15 bases. The CDR3 consists of 15 residues. Looked up from germline, CDR1 is MNHEY and CDR2 is SVGAGI. CDR3: CASSYAGGPNYEQYF. The CDR3 DNA follows: TGTGCCAGCAGTTACGCCGGGGGACCCAATTACGAGCAGTACTTC.

As DNA, the CDR3 is TGTGCCAGCAGGGCCTCGTGGACAGGGGACCTTTACACCTTC. It codes for CASRASWTGDLYTF. The rearrangement links TRBV2 to TRBJ1-2; 9 nucleotides match TRBD1. CDR1 is SNHLY and CDR2 is FYNNEI in the germline V gene. CDR3 size: 14 residues. The V and J ends lost 6 bases and 11 bases, in that order; junction bases with no gene match: 13.

This clone was counted a single time. V and J are TRBV27 and TRBJ2-5; tentative D call: TRBD1 (7 bases). The CDR3 length is 17 residues. V was clipped by 4 bases and J by 2 bases, with 20 bases between them. Germline CDR1 and CDR2: MNHEY and SMNVEV (reference sequence). The CDR3 spells CASSSQIPGGGQETQYF. The CDR3, as DNA: TGTGCCAGCAGTTCACAAATCCCAGGGGGAGGTCAAGAGACCCAGTACTTC.